This is a list of T cell receptor beta chains from one sample in a study of cytomegalovirus exposure and HLA in healthy donors. Sequenced by immunoSEQ multiplex PCR; TCRdb stores in-frame clones only, minus some. The clone table shows about 200,000 clones, with the ten largest holding about 1%. Sample: PBMCs. The receptors originated from a woman under 40 in good health and CMV-seropositive. Each CDR3 is given with its conserved first and last residue. Each record gives: V gene, D gene, J gene, CDR3 protein, CDR3 DNA. A D gene is named only where the DNA matches it firmly.

TRBV10-2	TRBD2	TRBJ2-7	CASSDGRVSYEQYF	TGCGCCAGCAGTGATGGGAGGGTCTCCTACGAGCAGTACTTC
TRBV7-8	.	TRBJ1-1	CASSSQDYTEAFF	TGTGCCAGCAGCTCCCAGGACTACACTGAAGCTTTCTTT
TRBV10-3	TRBD2	TRBJ2-1	CAIKETSGSDEQFF	TGTGCCATCAAGGAGACTAGCGGGAGTGATGAGCAGTTCTTC
TRBV27	.	TRBJ2-7	CASSPRTVTYHEQYF	TGTGCCAGCAGCCCGAGGACAGTAACCTACCACGAGCAGTACTTC
TRBV7-9	TRBD2	TRBJ2-7	CASSGRLREGSGISYEQYF	TGTGCCAGCAGCGGCCGCCTCCGGGAAGGTAGCGGGATTTCCTACGAGCAGTACTTC
TRBV6-6	TRBD1	TRBJ2-7	CASRTGTGSSYEQYF	TGTGCCAGCAGAACCGGGACAGGGAGCTCCTACGAGCAGTACTTC
TRBV4-1	.	TRBJ1-3	CASSLLTGSSGNTIYF	TGCGCCAGCAGCCTCCTAACAGGGAGCTCTGGAAACACCATATATTTT
TRBV5-1	TRBD1	TRBJ2-3	CATTTQGELLDTQYF	TGCGCCACCACTACTCAGGGGGAGCTATTAGATACGCAGTATTTT
TRBV11-2	TRBD1	TRBJ1-1	CASSTYRGQNTEAFF	TGTGCCAGCAGCACCTACAGGGGGCAGAACACTGAAGCTTTCTTT
TRBV11-3	TRBD2	TRBJ2-1	CASSLAGTSGISNEQFF	TGTGCCAGCAGCTTAGCGGGTACTAGCGGGATTTCCAATGAGCAGTTCTTC
TRBV5-1	TRBD1	TRBJ2-7	CASSWDSPYEQYF	TGCGCCAGCAGCTGGGACAGCCCCTACGAGCAGTACTTC
TRBV4-3	.	TRBJ1-2	CASSQGRAGGYTF	TGCGCCAGCAGCCAGGGCCGGGCGGGCGGCTACACCTTC
TRBV7-9	TRBD1	TRBJ1-5	CASSQDREGGQPQHF	TGTGCCAGCAGCCAGGACAGGGAGGGCGGTCAGCCCCAGCATTTT
TRBV5-6	TRBD1	TRBJ1-5	CASSSGTGVRVNQPQHF	TGTGCCAGCAGCTCCGGGACAGGAGTTAGAGTCAATCAGCCCCAGCATTTT
TRBV6-5	TRBD1	TRBJ2-2	CASSYSTGQTSWELFF	TGTGCCAGCAGTTACTCGACGGGACAGACGTCCTGGGAGCTGTTTTTT
TRBV7-9	TRBD2	TRBJ2-7	CASSLAQYETSGGTEQYF	TGTGCCAGCAGCTTAGCGCAGTATGAGACTAGCGGGGGAACGGAGCAGTACTTC